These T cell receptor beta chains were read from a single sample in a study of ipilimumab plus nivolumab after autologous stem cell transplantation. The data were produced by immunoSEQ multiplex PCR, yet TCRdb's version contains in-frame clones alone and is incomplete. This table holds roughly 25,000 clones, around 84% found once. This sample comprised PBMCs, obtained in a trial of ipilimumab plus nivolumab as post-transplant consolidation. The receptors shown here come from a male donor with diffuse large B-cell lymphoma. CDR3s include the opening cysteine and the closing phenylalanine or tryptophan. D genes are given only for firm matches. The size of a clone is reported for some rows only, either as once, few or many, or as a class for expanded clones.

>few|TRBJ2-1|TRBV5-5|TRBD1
TGTGCCAGCAGCTTGTTGGGACAGGGGGGCAATGAGCAGTTCTTC
CASSLLGQGGNEQFF
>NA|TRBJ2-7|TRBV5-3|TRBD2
TGTGCCAGAAGCCGGACTAGCGGGGGCCCAGTCTCCTACGAGCAGTACTTC
CARSRTSGGPVSYEQYF
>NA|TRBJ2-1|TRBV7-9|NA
TGTGCCAGCAGCTTAGGTGGGGGGGGCCTTCAAAATGAGCAGTTCTTC
CASSLGGGGLQNEQFF
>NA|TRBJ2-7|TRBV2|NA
TGTGCCAGCAGTGAGTATTGGGGCGAGCAGTACTTC
CASSEYWGEQYF
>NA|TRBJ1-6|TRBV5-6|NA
TGTGCCAGCAGCTCAAGGGGGTGGAATTCACCCCTCCACTTT
CASSSRGWNSPLHF
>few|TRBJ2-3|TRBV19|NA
TGTGCCAGTAGTTCATGGGACCCGGAGACAGATACGCAGTATTTT
CASSSWDPETDTQYF
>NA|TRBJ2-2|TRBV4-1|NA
TGCGCCAGCAGCCCGGGGGCAAACACCGGGGAGCTGTTTTTT
CASSPGANTGELFF
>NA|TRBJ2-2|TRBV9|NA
TGTGCCAGCAGCGTAGTTTCGTCCACCGGGGAGCTGTTTTTT
CASSVVSSTGELFF
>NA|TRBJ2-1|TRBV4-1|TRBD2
TGCGCCAGCAGCCAAGATTTACCGGGGGGGCCTGGGGAGCAGTTCTTC
CASSQDLPGGPGEQFF
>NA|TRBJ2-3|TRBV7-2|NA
TGTGCCAGCAGCCAAGGGGACAGCACAGATACGCAGTATTTT
CASSQGDSTDTQYF
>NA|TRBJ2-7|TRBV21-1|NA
TGTGCCAGCAGCAGGTGGTGGGAGGCGGCCTACGAGCAGTACTTC
CASSRWWEAAYEQYF
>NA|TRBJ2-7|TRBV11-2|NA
TGTGCCAGCAGCCCTACCCGCCGCGGGACAGCTCCTTTCCCCTACGAGCAGTACTTC
CASSPTRRGTAPFPYEQYF
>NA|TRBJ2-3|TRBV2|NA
TGTGCCAGCACCTCGACAGAGCCCACAGATACGCAGTATTTT
CASTSTEPTDTQYF
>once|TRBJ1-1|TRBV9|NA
TGTGCCAGCAGCGTTAACAGCTTCAGGTCTGAAGCTTTCTTT
CASSVNSFRSEAFF
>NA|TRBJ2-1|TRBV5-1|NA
TGCGCCAGCAACGAGGGTCATCTCTCCTACAATGAGCAGTTCTTC
CASNEGHLSYNEQFF
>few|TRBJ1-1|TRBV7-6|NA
TGTGCCAGCAGTCCCGCCGGGGGCAACGAAGCTTTCTTT
CASSPAGGNEAFF
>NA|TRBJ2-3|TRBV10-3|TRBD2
TGTGCCATCAGTGGACAGCGGGGGGGAAGCACAGATACGCAGTATTTT
CAISGQRGGSTDTQYF
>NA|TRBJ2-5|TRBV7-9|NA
TGTGCCAGCAGCCCGGATTTCCAAGAGACCCAGTACTTC
CASSPDFQETQYF
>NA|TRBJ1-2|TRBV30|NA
TGTGCCTGGAGTGTCTATCGCCAAAACTATGGCTACACCTTC
CAWSVYRQNYGYTF
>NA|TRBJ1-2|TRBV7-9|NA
TGTGCCAGCAGCTTAGATTCCGCGGGGGGGTTGTATGGCTACACCTTC
CASSLDSAGGLYGYTF
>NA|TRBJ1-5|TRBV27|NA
TGTGCCAGCAGTTTATCAGCGCGGACTCAGCCCCAGCATTTT
CASSLSARTQPQHF
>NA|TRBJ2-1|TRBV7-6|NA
TGTGCCAGCAGCCTCGACACCAATGAGCAGTTCTTC
CASSLDTNEQFF
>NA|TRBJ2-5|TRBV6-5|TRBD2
TGTGCCAGCAGTTATGACCAGCGGGGCCCTCTTTACTTC
CASSYDQRGPLYF
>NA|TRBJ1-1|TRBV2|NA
TGTGCCAGCACCCCCGGCCCGAACACTGAAGCTTTCTTT
CASTPGPNTEAFF
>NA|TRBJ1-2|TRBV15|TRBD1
TGTGCCACCGCCGGGGACAGCAACTATGGCTACACCTTC
CATAGDSNYGYTF
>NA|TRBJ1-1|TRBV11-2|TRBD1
TGTGCCAGCAGCTACCCAGAGGGGGCGAGGAACACTGAAGCTTTCTTT
CASSYPEGARNTEAFF
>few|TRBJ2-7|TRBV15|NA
TGTGCCACCAGCAGCGGGACACTCTCCTACGAGCAGTACTTC
CATSSGTLSYEQYF
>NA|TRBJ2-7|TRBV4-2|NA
TGTGCCAGCAGCCAAAGTCTCTCGCCGGGGTACGAGCAGTACTTC
CASSQSLSPGYEQYF
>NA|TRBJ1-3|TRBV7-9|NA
TGTGCCAGCAGCTCTGTTTACTCTGGAAACACCATATATTTT
CASSSVYSGNTIYF
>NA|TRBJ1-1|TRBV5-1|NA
TGCGCCAGCAGCTTGGCCGGGGTGGCTGAAGCTTTCTTT
CASSLAGVAEAFF
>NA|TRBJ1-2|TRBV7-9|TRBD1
TGTGCCAGCAGCCCCGGACAGGGTCGTGGCTACACCTTC
CASSPGQGRGYTF
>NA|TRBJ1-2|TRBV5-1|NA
TGCGCCAGCAGCGACAGCTCCAACTATGGCTACACCTTC
CASSDSSNYGYTF
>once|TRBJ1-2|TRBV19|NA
TGTGCCAGTAGTATGGGGACGTCGGCGTCTAGCCAATATGGCTACACCTTC
CASSMGTSASSQYGYTF
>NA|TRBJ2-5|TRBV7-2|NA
TGTGCCAGCAGCTTGGGTCTGGGAGAGACCCAGTACTTC
CASSLGLGETQYF
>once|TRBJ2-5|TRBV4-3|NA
TGCGCCAGCAGCCAAAGACTAGTCGAAGAGACCCAGTACTTC
CASSQRLVEETQYF
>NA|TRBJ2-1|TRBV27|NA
TGTGCCAGCAATTTGCCCCCTAAACAGGGAACCCGCCGCAATGAGCAGTTCTTC
CASNLPPKQGTRRNEQFF
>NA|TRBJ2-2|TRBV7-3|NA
TGTGCCAGCAGCACGGGAAGCGGGTCCACCGGGGAGCTGTTTTTT
CASSTGSGSTGELFF
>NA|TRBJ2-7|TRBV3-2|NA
TGTGCCAGCAGCCAAGCCCAGTACTTC
CASSQAQYF
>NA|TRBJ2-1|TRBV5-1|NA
TGCGCCAGCAGCTTGGTCCTAGTGGGGGGAGATGAGCAGTTCTTC
CASSLVLVGGDEQFF
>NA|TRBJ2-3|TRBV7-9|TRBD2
TGTGCCAGCGAGGACGGACTAGCCCCCCGGGATACGCAGTATTTT
CASEDGLAPRDTQYF
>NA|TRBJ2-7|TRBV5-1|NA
TGCGCCAGCAGCTTGGGTTTGGGGACACGGTCCTACGAGCAGTACTTC
CASSLGLGTRSYEQYF
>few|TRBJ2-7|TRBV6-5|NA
TGTGCCAGCAGTTTAGGGGGGGCCAGCTACGAGCAGTACTTC
CASSLGGASYEQYF
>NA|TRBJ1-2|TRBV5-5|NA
TGTGCCAGCAGCTTGGTCGTGGCGGGCGTCTATGGCTACACCTTC
CASSLVVAGVYGYTF
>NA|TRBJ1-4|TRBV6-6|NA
TGTGCCAGCAGCCCACGGGACGCCCCTAATGAAAAACTGTTTTTT
CASSPRDAPNEKLFF
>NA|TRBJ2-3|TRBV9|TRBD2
TGTGCCAGCAGCGTAGATTCGGGGAGGGTGACACAGTATTTT
CASSVDSGRVTQYF
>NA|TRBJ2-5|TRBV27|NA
TGTGCCAGCAGTTTACTAGCGCAACCCCAAGAGACCCAGTACTTC
CASSLLAQPQETQYF
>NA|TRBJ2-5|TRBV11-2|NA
TGTGCCAGCAGCTTAGGGCAGCCTTTTTACTTC
CASSLGQPFYF
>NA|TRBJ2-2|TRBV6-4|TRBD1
TGTGCCAGCAGTGCGGACAGGGCAACCGGGGAGCTGTTTTTT
CASSADRATGELFF
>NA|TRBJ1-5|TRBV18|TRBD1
TGTGCCAGCTCCCCCGGGACAGGGTGGAATCAGCCCCAGCATTTT
CASSPGTGWNQPQHF
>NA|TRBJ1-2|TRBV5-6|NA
TGTGCCAGCAGCTTGGGAAGCCCTGGCAGGGCGACCTATGGCTACACCTTC
CASSLGSPGRATYGYTF